These 21 T cell receptor beta chains were all obtained from the same sample, sequenced in a study of T cells in tuberculosis. Data came from immunoSEQ multiplex PCR; TCRdb stores just in-frame clones and leaves some out. In the table there are tens of thousands of clones, over 85% of which are singletons. The specimen was PBMCs. The receptors were gathered from a donor aged 10 to 29 with latent tuberculosis or without tuberculosis infection. Some clones in this sample may be carry-over from other donors' samples.

The genes are TRBV4-2 and TRBJ2-1; 9 nucleotides match TRBD2. Looked up from germline, CDR1 is LGHNA and CDR2 is YNFKEQ. The CDR3 covers 12 residues. V was clipped by 10 bases and J by 4 bases; unmatched bases: 2. CDR3 in amino acids: CATGLAYNEQFF. The CDR3 region has the DNA TGTGCCACCGGACTAGCGTACAATGAGCAGTTCTTC.

This chain links TRBV7-2 with TRBJ1-5, with no clear D. V lost 3 bases and J 4 bases, leaving 7 bases between the germline ends. The CDR3 consists of 13 residues. Looked up from germline, CDR1 is SGHTA and CDR2 is FQGNSA. The CDR3 sequence: CASSFGGNQPQHF. The CDR3 nucleotides read TGTGCCAGCAGCTTTGGAGGGAATCAGCCCCAGCATTTT.

The chain uses TRBV19 and TRBJ2-1, with TRBD2 matching 8 bases. This CDR3 has 17 residues. V was pared by 7 bases and J by 6 bases, with 17 bases of the junction left unmatched. The germline V gene has CDR1 LNHDA and CDR2 SQIVND (reference sequence). This CDR3 reads CASTHTWKSGGFNEQFF. The DNA for the CDR3 is TGTGCCAGTACCCATACCTGGAAAAGCGGGGGATTCAATGAGCAGTTCTTC.

The gene calls are TRBV5-1 and TRBJ1-5; TRBD1 might be the D (6 bases). The CDR3 sequence is 15 residues long. Trimming took 8 bases from V and 2 from J, leaving 17 bases between them. Germline V gene lookup returns CDR1 SGHRS and CDR2 YFSETQ. The CDR3 sequence: CARPLLDRGNQPQHF. The CDR3 region has the DNA TGCGCCAGACCACTTTTGGACAGAGGCAATCAGCCCCAGCATTTT. Drawing the rest from reference TRBV5-1 and TRBJ1-5, the complete variable domain is KAGVTQTPRYLIKTRGQQVTLSCSPISGHRSVSWYQQTPGQGLQFLFEYFSETQRNKGNFPGRFSGRQFSNSRSEMNVSTLELGDSALYLCARPLLDRGNQPQHFGDGTRLSIL.

The chain employs TRBV29-1 and TRBJ1-2; 7 positions agree with TRBD1. CDR3 length equals 14 residues. Germline lookup yields CDR1 SQVTM and CDR2 ANQGSEA. With 4 bases clipped from V and 1 base from J, the junction kept 6 bases outside the gene matches. This chain's CDR3 is CSVADPGGNYGYTF. CDR3 nucleotide sequence: TGCAGCGTTGCCGATCCAGGGGGTAACTATGGCTACACCTTC.

The J gene is TRBJ1-1, the V gene TRBV27; D is ambiguous. This CDR3 region has 14 residues. Trimming took 3 bases from V and 4 from J, leaving 12 bases between them. The germline CDR1 and CDR2 sequences are MNHEY and SMNVEV (reference sequence). For the CDR3, the DNA is TGTGCCAGCAGTTTGGGTCGAAGCGGCACTGAAGCTTTCTTT. Encoded protein: CASSLGRSGTEAFF.

In its sample, this clone was seen once. The chain carries TRBV7-9 and TRBJ2-1; D perhaps matches TRBD2 (6 bases). Trimming removed 4 bases at V and 13 bases at J, with 14 bases between. The CDR3 is 12 amino acids. The germline V gene has CDR1 SEHNR and CDR2 FQNEAQ (reference sequence). The CDR3 region has the DNA TGTGCCAGCAGCTACTCCGGGACTCCCCAGTTCTTC. Its protein product is CASSYSGTPQFF.

The rearrangement links TRBV30 to TRBJ1-1; D remains ambiguous. Germline V lookup: CDR1 GTSNPN, CDR2 SVGIG (reference sequence). V was trimmed by 6 bases and J by 3 bases, leaving 23 bases between them. CDR3 length equals 16 residues. The CDR3 protein is CACRSHYFTQDTEAFF. CDR3 sequence (DNA): TGTGCCTGCCGTTCTCATTACTTCACCCAGGACACTGAAGCTTTCTTT.

This chain links TRBV11-3 with TRBJ2-3; no clear D. V shed 3 bases and J shed 1 base, with 11 bases lying between them. Germline V CDR1 and CDR2: SGHNT, YENEEA. The CDR3 length is 15 residues. The CDR3 nucleotides are TGTGCCAGCAGCTTGTCGGAGCTCGGCACAGATACGCAGTATTTT. This sequence encodes CASSLSELGTDTQYF.

The count of this clone is one. V is TRBV9 and J is TRBJ1-2, with 9 bases lining up with TRBD1. Losses at the gene ends were 0 bases for V and 3 bases for J; bases not matched to a gene: 3. The CDR3 extends over 15 amino acids. CDR1 is SGDLS and CDR2 is YYNGEE in the germline V gene. CDR3 protein: CASSVGWDRDYGYTF. CDR3 nucleotides: TGTGCCAGCAGCGTAGGTTGGGACAGGGACTATGGCTACACCTTC.

The genes are TRBV6-5 and TRBJ1-1, with D uncertain. Germline V gives CDR1 MNHEY, CDR2 SVGAGI. The CDR3 totals 11 residues. Deletions cut 6 bases from V and 7 bases from J, with 9 bases between. The CDR3 DNA reads as TGTGCCAGCAGCTCACACCTTGAAGCTTTCTTT. This codes for CASSSHLEAFF.

J is TRBJ1-2 and V is TRBV12-5; D is perhaps TRBD1 (5 bases). Germline CDR1 and CDR2: LGHNT and FRNRAP. The CDR3 spans 18 residues. V lost 4 bases, J lost 5 bases, and 26 bases lay in between. The CDR3 spells CASGSSTPPPGKRYGYTF. DNA of the CDR3: TGTGCTAGTGGTTCCTCGACCCCTCCCCCAGGGAAGAGGTATGGCTACACCTTC.

The chain recombines TRBV6-1 with TRBJ2-2; tentative D call: TRBD1 (6 bases). The germline V gene has CDR1 MNHNS and CDR2 SASEGT. The CDR3 length is 15 residues. V was pared by 7 bases and J by 5 bases, with 17 bases between. The CDR3 is CASMQDRWGTGELFF. The CDR3 bases are TGTGCCAGCATGCAAGACAGGTGGGGGACCGGGGAGCTGTTTTTT.

This chain connects TRBV19 to TRBJ2-3; TRBD1 might be the D (5 bases). V dropped 5 bases and J dropped 5 bases, with 14 bases sitting between them. CDR1 LNHDA and CDR2 SQIVND come from the germline V gene (reference sequence). This CDR3 comprises 14 residues. CDR3 sequence: CASSLAHTGDTQYF. The CDR3 coding sequence is TGTGCCAGTAGTTTGGCCCACACAGGAGATACGCAGTATTTT.

The genes are TRBV2 and TRBJ1-6; the D is unclear. This CDR3 is built from 15 residues. The V and J ends lost 6 bases and 8 bases respectively, with 17 bases between them. Germline V gives CDR1 SNHLY, CDR2 FYNNEI. The CDR3 here is CASSLEVLLDSPLHF. The CDR3, as DNA: TGTGCCAGCAGCCTTGAGGTTCTCTTGGATTCACCCCTCCACTTT.

V and J are TRBV5-4 and TRBJ2-2, with 14 bases fitting TRBD2. Germline trimming cut 5 bases from V and 8 bases from J; bases unmatched to any gene: 17. The CDR3 is 19 residues long. From germline, CDR1 is SGHNT and CDR2 YYREEE (reference sequence). CDR3 sequence: CASRPGLAGEGFSPGELFF. The DNA for the CDR3 is TGTGCCAGCAGGCCGGGACTAGCGGGAGAAGGGTTTAGTCCGGGGGAGCTGTTTTTT.

V gene TRBV11-3 combines with J gene TRBJ2-2; TRBD1 matches 7 bases. The V gene end was trimmed by 4 bases and the J gene end by 0 bases; junction bases not matched to a gene: 5. This CDR3 has 16 residues. The germline gives CDR1 SGHNT, CDR2 YENEEA. CDR3: CASSSLGQANTGELFF. The CDR3 coding sequence is TGTGCCAGCAGCTCGCTAGGACAGGCGAACACCGGGGAGCTGTTTTTT. The full variable domain, in which reference TRBV11-3 and TRBJ2-2 provide the parts outside the CDR3, is EAGVVQSPRYKIIEKKQPVAFWCNPISGHNTLYWYLQNLGQGPELLIRYENEEAVDDSQLPKDRFSAERLKGVDSTLKIQPAELGDSAVYLCASSSLGQANTGELFFGEGSRLTVL.

The rearrangement joins TRBV11-2 to TRBJ1-2; D possibly corresponds to TRBD1 (5 bases). V shed 10 bases and J shed 1 base, with 19 bases lying between them. Germline V gene sequence: CDR1 SGHAT, CDR2 FQNNGV. This CDR3 region has 15 residues. The DNA of the CDR3 is TGTGCCACCACGGCGCAGGGTGGTTTTAACTATGGCTACACCTTC. The encoded protein is CATTAQGGFNYGYTF. Looking up the rest from reference TRBV11-2 and TRBJ1-2 gives the full variable domain: EAGVAQSPRYKIIEKRQSVAFWCNPISGHATLYWYQQILGQGPKLLIQFQNNGVVDDSQLPKDRFSAERLKGVDSTLKIQPAKLEDSAVYLCATTAQGGFNYGYTFGSGTRLTVV.

The chain links TRBV18 to TRBJ1-2; possible D gene TRBD1, 5 bases. Trimming left V 2 bases short and J 7 bases short, with 8 bases between. The CDR3 has 12 amino acids. The V gene's germline CDR1 is KGHSH and CDR2 LQKENI. In DNA form, the CDR3 reads TGTGCCAGCTCACCAACCAGGGTTGGCTACACCTTC. Amino acids: CASSPTRVGYTF.

This chain connects TRBV5-6 to TRBJ2-7, with TRBD1 matching 9 bases. The CDR3 runs 15 residues. Per germline, CDR1 SGHDT and CDR2 YYEEEE. Trimming at V came to 2 bases and at J to 6 bases, leaving 9 bases not matched to a gene. DNA of the CDR3: TGTGCCAGCAGCTTCACCGGACAGGGGTCGGGCGAGCAGTACTTC. Protein: CASSFTGQGSGEQYF.

This chain uses TRBV7-9 with TRBJ2-7; D gene ambiguous. V was shortened by 2 bases and J by 6 bases, with 14 bases between the two germline ends. Germline-derived CDR1 and CDR2 are SEHNR and FQNEAQ (reference sequence). The CDR3 contains 14 residues. CDR3 nucleotides: TGTGCCAGCAGCTTAACCCCGGTTGACTCCGAGCAGTACTTC. It encodes CASSLTPVDSEQYF.